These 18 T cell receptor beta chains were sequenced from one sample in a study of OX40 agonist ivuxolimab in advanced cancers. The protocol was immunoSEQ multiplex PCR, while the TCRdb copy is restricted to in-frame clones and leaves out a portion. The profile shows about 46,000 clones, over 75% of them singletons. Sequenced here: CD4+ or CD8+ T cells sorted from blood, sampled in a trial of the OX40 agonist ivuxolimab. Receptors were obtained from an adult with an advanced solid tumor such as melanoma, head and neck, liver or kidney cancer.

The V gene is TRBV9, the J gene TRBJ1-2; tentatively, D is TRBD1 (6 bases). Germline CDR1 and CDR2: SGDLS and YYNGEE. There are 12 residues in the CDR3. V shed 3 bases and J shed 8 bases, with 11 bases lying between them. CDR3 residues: CASSAEGDGYTF. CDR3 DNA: TGTGCCAGCAGCGCCGAGGGGGACGGCTACACCTTC.

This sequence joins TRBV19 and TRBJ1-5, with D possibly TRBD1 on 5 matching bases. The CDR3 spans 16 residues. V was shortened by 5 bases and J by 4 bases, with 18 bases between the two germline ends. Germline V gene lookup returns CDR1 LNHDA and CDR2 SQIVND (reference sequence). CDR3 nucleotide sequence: TGTGCCAGTAGTCCCAGGGACGGGGGAAGAAATCAGCCCCAGCATTTT. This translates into CASSPRDGGRNQPQHF.

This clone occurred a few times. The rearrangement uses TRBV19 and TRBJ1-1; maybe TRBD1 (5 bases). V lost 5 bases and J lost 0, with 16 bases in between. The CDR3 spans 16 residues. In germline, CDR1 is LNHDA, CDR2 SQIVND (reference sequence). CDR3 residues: CASSPYQQDLNTEAFF. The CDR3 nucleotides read TGTGCCAGTAGTCCCTACCAACAGGACTTGAACACTGAAGCTTTCTTT.

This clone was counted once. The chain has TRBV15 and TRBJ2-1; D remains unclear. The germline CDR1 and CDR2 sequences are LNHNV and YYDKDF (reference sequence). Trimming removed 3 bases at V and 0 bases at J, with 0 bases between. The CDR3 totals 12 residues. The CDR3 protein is CATSSSYNEQFF. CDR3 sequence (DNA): TGTGCCACCAGCAGCTCCTACAATGAGCAGTTCTTC.

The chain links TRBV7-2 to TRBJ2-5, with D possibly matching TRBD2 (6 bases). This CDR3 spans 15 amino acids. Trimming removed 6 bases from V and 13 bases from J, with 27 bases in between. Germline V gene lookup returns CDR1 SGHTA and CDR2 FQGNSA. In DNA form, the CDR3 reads TGTGCCAGCAGTCTTACCTTAGCGGAACAAGAGAAACGGTACTTC. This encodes CASSLTLAEQEKRYF. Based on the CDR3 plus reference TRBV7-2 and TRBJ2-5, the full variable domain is GAGVSQSPSNKVTEKGKDVELRCDPISGHTALYWYRQSLGQGLEFLIYFQGNSAPDKSGLPSDRFSAERTGGSVSTLTIQRTQQEDSAVYLCASSLTLAEQEKRYFGPGTRLLVL.

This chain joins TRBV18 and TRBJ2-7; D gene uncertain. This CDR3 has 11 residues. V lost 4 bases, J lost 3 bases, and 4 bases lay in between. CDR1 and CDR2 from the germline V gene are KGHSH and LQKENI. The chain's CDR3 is CASSRDYEQYF. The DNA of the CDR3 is TGTGCCAGCTCACGGGACTACGAGCAGTACTTC.

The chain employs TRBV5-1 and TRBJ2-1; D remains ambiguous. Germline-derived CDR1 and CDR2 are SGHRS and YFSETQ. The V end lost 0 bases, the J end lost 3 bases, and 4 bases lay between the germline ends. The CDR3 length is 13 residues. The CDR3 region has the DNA TGCGCCAGCAGCTTGGACAGCTACAATGAGCAGTTCTTC. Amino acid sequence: CASSLDSYNEQFF.

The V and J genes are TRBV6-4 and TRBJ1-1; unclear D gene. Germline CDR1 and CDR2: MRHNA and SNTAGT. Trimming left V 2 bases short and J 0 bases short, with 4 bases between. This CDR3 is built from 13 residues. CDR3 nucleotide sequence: TGTGCCAGCAGTGACGATATGAACACTGAAGCTTTCTTT. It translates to CASSDDMNTEAFF.

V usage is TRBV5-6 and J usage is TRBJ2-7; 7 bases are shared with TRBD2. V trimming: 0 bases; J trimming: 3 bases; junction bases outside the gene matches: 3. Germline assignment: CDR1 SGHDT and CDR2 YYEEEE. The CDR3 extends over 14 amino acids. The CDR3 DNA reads TGTGCCAGCAGCTTGGGGGCGGGGGACTACGAGCAGTACTTC. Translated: CASSLGAGDYEQYF.

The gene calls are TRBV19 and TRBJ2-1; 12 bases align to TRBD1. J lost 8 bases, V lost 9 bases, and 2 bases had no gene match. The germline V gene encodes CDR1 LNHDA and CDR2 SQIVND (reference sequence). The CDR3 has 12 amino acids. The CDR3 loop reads CARGQGADEQFF. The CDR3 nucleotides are TGTGCCAGGGGACAGGGGGCAGATGAGCAGTTCTTC.

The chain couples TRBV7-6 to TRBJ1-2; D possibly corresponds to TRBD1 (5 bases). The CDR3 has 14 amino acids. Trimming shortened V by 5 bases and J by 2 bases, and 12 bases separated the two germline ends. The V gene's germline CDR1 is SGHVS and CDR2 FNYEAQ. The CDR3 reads CASSPGGDNYGYTF. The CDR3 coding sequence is TGTGCCAGCAGCCCCGGAGGGGACAACTATGGCTACACCTTC. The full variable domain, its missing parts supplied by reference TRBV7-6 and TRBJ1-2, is GAGVSQSPRYKVTKRGQDVALRCDPISGHVSLYWYRQALGQGPEFLTYFNYEAQQDKSGLPNDRFSAERPEGSISTLTIQRTEQRDSAMYRCASSPGGDNYGYTFGSGTRLTVV.

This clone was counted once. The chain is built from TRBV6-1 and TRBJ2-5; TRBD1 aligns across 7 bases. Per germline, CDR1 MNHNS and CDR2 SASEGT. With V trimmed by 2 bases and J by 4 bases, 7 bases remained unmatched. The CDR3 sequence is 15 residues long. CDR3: CASSETTGAGETQYF. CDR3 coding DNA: TGTGCCAGCAGTGAAACAACAGGGGCGGGAGAGACCCAGTACTTC.

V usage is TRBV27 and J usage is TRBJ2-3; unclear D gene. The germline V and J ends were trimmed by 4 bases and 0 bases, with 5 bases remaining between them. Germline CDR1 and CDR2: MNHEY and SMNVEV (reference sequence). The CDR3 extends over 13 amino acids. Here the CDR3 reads CASSYRSTDTQYF. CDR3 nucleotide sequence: TGTGCCAGCAGTTACCGTAGCACAGATACGCAGTATTTT.

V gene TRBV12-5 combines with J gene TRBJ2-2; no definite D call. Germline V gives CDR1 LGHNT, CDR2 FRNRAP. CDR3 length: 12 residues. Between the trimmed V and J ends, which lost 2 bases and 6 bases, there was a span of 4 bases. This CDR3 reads CASGLSSGELFF. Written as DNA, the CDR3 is TGTGCTAGTGGTTTGTCCTCCGGGGAGCTGTTTTTT.

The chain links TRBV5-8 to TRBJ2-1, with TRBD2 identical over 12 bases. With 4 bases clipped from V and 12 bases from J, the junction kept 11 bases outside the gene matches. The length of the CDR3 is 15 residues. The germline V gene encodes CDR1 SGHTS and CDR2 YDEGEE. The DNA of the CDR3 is TGTGCCAGCAGCCAGACTAGCGGGAGTCCCAGGTTGCAGTTCTTC. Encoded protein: CASSQTSGSPRLQFF.

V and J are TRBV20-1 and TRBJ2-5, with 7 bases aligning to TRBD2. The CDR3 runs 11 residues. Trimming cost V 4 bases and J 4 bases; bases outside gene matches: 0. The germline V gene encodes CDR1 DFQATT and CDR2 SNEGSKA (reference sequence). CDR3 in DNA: TGCAGTGCTATAGCGGGAGAGACCCAGTACTTC. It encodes CSAIAGETQYF.

CDR3: CASSQDHGDLTDTQYF. CDR3 nucleotides: TGCGCCAGCAGCCAAGATCACGGGGATCTTACAGATACGCAGTATTTT. The rearrangement joins TRBV4-3 to TRBJ2-3; weak D call: TRBD2 (5 bases). With 0 bases removed from V and 3 bases from J, the gap between germline ends came to 13 bases. This CDR3 contains 16 residues. CDR1 is LGHNA and CDR2 is YSLEER in the germline V gene.

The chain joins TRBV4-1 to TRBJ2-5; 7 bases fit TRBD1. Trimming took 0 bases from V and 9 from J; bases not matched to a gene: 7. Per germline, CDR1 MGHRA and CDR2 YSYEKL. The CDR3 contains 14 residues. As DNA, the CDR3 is TGCGCCAGCAGCCAAGAGGCAGGGGGATCGGCCCAGTACTTC. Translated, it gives CASSQEAGGSAQYF.